This T cell receptor beta chain was documented in a study of T cell responses to AZD1222 COVID-19 vaccine. Germline lookup yields CDR1 SGHRS and CDR2 YFSETQ. The CDR3 length is 16 residues. With V trimmed by 2 bases and J by 4 bases, 11 bases remained unmatched. This clone has only a few counts. Using immunoSEQ multiplex PCR, the repertoire was profiled, and TCRdb retains in-frame clones only, with some absent. The data hold roughly 160,000 clones, with roughly 88% observed a single time. This sequence joins TRBV5-1 and TRBJ1-1; TRBD1 matches at 7 bases. This sequence was found in an adult who received the AZD1222 COVID-19 vaccine. The sequences come from peripheral blood, collected 28 days after the second AZD1222 dose. CDR3 loop: CASSFSGQSWGTEAFF. The CDR3 DNA is TGCGCCAGCAGCTTTTCGGGACAGTCCTGGGGCACTGAAGCTTTCTTT. Based on the CDR3 plus reference TRBV5-1 and TRBJ1-1, the full variable domain is KAGVTQTPRYLIKTRGQQVTLSCSPISGHRSVSWYQQTPGQGLQFLFEYFSETQRNKGNFPGRFSGRQFSNSRSEMNVSTLELGDSALYLCASSFSGQSWGTEAFFGQGTRLTVV.